Described below is a single T cell receptor beta chain sequence and its context. It has no known antigen specificity. No per-base quality is available; no much larger clone lies one base away. Per the germline V gene, SGHRS is the CDR1 and YFSETQ is the CDR2. The cysteine opens and the phenylalanine closes a CDR3 of 15 amino acids. Only the CDR3 region is kept as DNA, spanning 45 bases read in frame from base 1. The junction shows trimming of 0 bases on V and 1 base on J, plus 11 bases between the germline ends. These data belong to a study of blood T cell repertoires in COVID-19 (dated by TCRdb to the early 2020s). In the study overall: Collaborator samples came from the United States, Italy and Spain and covered acute and convalescent phases of COVID-19. The material from the prospective study consisted of cDNA or gDNA derived from T cells, B-cell-depleted T cells, or PBMCs. The dataset comprised deeply sampled blood TCRbeta repertoires from subjects exposed to, actively infected with, or recovered from COVID-19. The repertoires were released in a freely available public database meant as a resource for research on the immune response to SARS-CoV-2. The samples were drawn from the first 160 participants of the ongoing ImmuneRACE study and from under 1,500 subjects provided by 6 global collaborators. Sample metadata almost always included a de-identified subject ID, COVID-19 status, age in years and sex. Where available, HLA class I and class II types were taken from metadata supplied by the sample provider and were not determined by assay-based typing.

On the study overall, not on this receptor specifically: The amount of clinical and demographic metadata varied by source and participant and was provided uncurated.

Collaborating institutions collected whole blood in K2EDTA tubes following their own protocols. Collaborator samples were shipped for TCRbeta analysis as frozen whole blood, isolated PBMCs, or DNA extracted from either sample type. TCRbeta CDR3 regions were amplified from genomic DNA by means of the immunoSEQ Assay, a bias-controlled multiplex PCR. The published analysis was carried out like this. Nucleated cell counts per sample were estimated from amplification of reference gene primers within the assay. To quantify the absolute abundance of each unique TCRbeta CDR3 rearrangement, sequence reads were collapsed and filtered. Productive Simpson clonality was computed per sample as the square root of Simpson's diversity index over productive rearrangements. TCRdb's version of the immuneACCESS table is confined to in-frame rearrangements and falls short of the full clone set. An unresolved V gene accounts for under half of the shortfall where checked; the remainder is of unknown origin. V and J calls and clone size are given by that table; D and trimming were obtained from the DNA. Across this sample there are more than 70,000 clones, with 87% seen only once. The top ten hold 3% of the sample.

The material sequenced was peripheral blood. The source of this sequence is a woman aged 45-60 years with active or convalescent COVID-19. In this chain, TRBV5-1 is recombined with TRBJ2-7; the best D guess is TRBD2, with 6 bases matching. The CDR3 protein is CASSLAGDASYEQYF. The nucleotides are TGCGCCAGCAGCTTGGCGGGGGACGCATCCTACGAGCAGTACTTC.